The 24 T cell receptor beta chains in this list originate from one sample, sequenced in a study of ipilimumab plus nivolumab after autologous stem cell transplantation. Profiled with immunoSEQ multiplex PCR; TCRdb holds only in-frame clones, not every one. The sample holds 1,700 or so clones, around nine tenths seen once. Here the sequenced sample was PBMCs, taken in a trial of ipilimumab plus nivolumab as post-transplant consolidation. These receptors all stem from a male donor with multiple myeloma.

This chain connects TRBV19 to TRBJ1-5, with D unclear. The germline V and J ends were trimmed by 3 bases and 0 bases, with 12 bases remaining between them. CDR1 LNHDA and CDR2 SQIVND come from the germline V gene (reference sequence). This CDR3 comprises 16 residues. The CDR3 spells CASSMLPDYSNQPQHF. The CDR3 DNA sequence: TGTGCCAGTAGTATGCTCCCCGACTATAGCAATCAGCCCCAGCATTTT.

The chain employs TRBV6-4 and TRBJ1-1; TRBD1 agrees at 8 bases. The CDR3 spans 14 residues. J gave up 4 bases and V 4 bases, and 5 bases lay outside the gene matches. Germline assignment: CDR1 MRHNA and CDR2 SNTAGT. The CDR3 coding sequence is TGTGCCAGCAGTGCTAATACAGGGGGCACTGAAGCTTTCTTT. This gives the protein CASSANTGGTEAFF.

The chain is built from TRBV29-1 and TRBJ2-1, with 7 bases lining up with TRBD2. CDR1 is SQVTM, CDR2 ANQGSEA, per germline. This CDR3 region has 15 residues. The V gene end was trimmed by 6 bases and the J gene end by 7 bases; junction bases not matched to a gene: 15. The CDR3 reads CSVWASGLSRNEQFF. The CDR3 bases are TGCAGCGTGTGGGCTAGCGGCCTGTCGAGGAATGAGCAGTTCTTC.

This chain connects TRBV6-1 to TRBJ1-1; 9 positions agree with TRBD1. The trim removed 6 bases at V and 5 bases at J, leaving 7 bases unmatched. This CDR3 contains 14 residues. Germline lookup yields CDR1 MNHNS and CDR2 SASEGT. In DNA form, the CDR3 reads TGTGCCAGCAGCCCGACAGGGGGGTGGACTGAAGCTTTCTTT. Its translation is CASSPTGGWTEAFF.

This clone was counted between two and nine times. CDR3 sequence: CASSPPTGGGGEQYF. CDR3 nucleotide sequence: TGCGCCAGCAGCCCGCCGACAGGGGGGGGCGGCGAGCAGTACTTC. V usage is TRBV5-1 and J usage is TRBJ2-7; 9 nucleotides match TRBD1. This CDR3 spans 15 amino acids. Unmatched junction bases numbered 11, after V lost 4 bases and J lost 6 bases. Germline lookup yields CDR1 SGHRS and CDR2 YFSETQ.

This chain links TRBV25-1 with TRBJ2-7, with 7 bases lining up with TRBD1. The V gene end was trimmed by 4 bases and the J gene end by 4 bases; junction bases not matched to a gene: 13. This CDR3 contains 16 residues. Germline V lookup: CDR1 MGHDK, CDR2 SYGVNS. CDR3 nucleotide sequence: TGTGCCAGCAGTGGAACCGGGACAGCTAAGAGGTACGAGCAGTACTTC. The encoded protein is CASSGTGTAKRYEQYF.

This clone came up a few times. The rearrangement links TRBV4-3 to TRBJ1-6, with a possible D match to TRBD1 (5 bases). Germline V gene sequence: CDR1 LGHNA, CDR2 YSLEER. V was cut by 4 bases and J by 3 bases, with 10 bases left in between. CDR3 length: 15 amino acids. The CDR3 bases are TGCGCCAGCAGCCCAACAGGAGTCTATAATTCACCCCTCCACTTT. It specifies CASSPTGVYNSPLHF.

The genes are TRBV28 and TRBJ2-1, with 8 nucleotides matching TRBD1. Per the germline V gene, CDR1 is MDHEN and CDR2 is SYDVKM. This CDR3 comprises 15 residues. J was trimmed by 4 bases and V by 2 bases; bases with no gene match: 4. CDR3 nucleotides: TGTGCCAGCAGTTTAGGGACAGGAGTTTACAATGAGCAGTTCTTC. Translated, it gives CASSLGTGVYNEQFF.

This clone is a singleton in its sample. Germline is not matched at one junction end, which may reflect a read error. V and J are TRBV5-3 and TRBJ1-5, with D unresolved. TRBV5-3 is identified as an open reading frame with a role that is uncertain. This CDR3 spans 15 amino acids. CDR3: CASSLGGFGNQPQHF. The CDR3 DNA sequence: TGTGCCAGCAGCTTGGGCGGGTTTGGCAATCAGCCCCAGCATTTT.

The chain uses TRBV10-3 and TRBJ2-7; TRBD1 matches at 9 bases. Germline assignment: CDR1 ENHRY and CDR2 SYGVKD. The J segment lost 7 bases and the V segment lost 2 bases, leaving 12 bases of the junction unmatched. The CDR3 has 16 residues. The DNA of the CDR3 is TGTGCCATCAGTGAGCCCAAGGGGACAGGGCGCCAAGAGCAGTACTTC. The encoded protein is CAISEPKGTGRQEQYF.

V usage is TRBV6-1 and J usage is TRBJ1-3, with D possibly being TRBD1 (6 bases). CDR3 length equals 13 residues. Deletions cut 7 bases from V and 2 bases from J, with 9 bases between. CDR1 is MNHNS and CDR2 is SASEGT in the germline V gene. The CDR3 DNA reads TGTGCCAGCACCACAGGGACTGGAAACACCATATATTTT. As protein: CASTTGTGNTIYF.

In its sample, this clone ranks as large. The chain links TRBV7-9 to TRBJ1-1; D possibly corresponds to TRBD1 (5 bases). Germline CDR1 reads SEHNR; CDR2 reads FQNEAQ (reference sequence). Trimming pared 4 bases from V and 7 bases from J, leaving 10 bases between. This CDR3 comprises 12 residues. This CDR3 reads CASSYRGIEAFF. Written as DNA, the CDR3 is TGTGCCAGCAGCTATCGGGGGATTGAAGCTTTCTTT.

The V and J genes are TRBV4-1 and TRBJ1-5, with D perhaps TRBD1 (5 bases). From germline, CDR1 is MGHRA and CDR2 YSYEKL. V was clipped by 4 bases and J by 1 base, with 11 bases between them. There are 15 residues in the CDR3. The CDR3 DNA is TGCGCCAGCAGCCTGCAGGGTTTGAGCAATCAGCCCCAGCATTTT. Translation gives CASSLQGLSNQPQHF.

The chain combines TRBV4-2 with TRBJ2-1; 11 positions agree with TRBD2. The CDR3 extends over 16 amino acids. J was trimmed by 5 bases and V by 1 base; bases with no gene match: 4. Germline values: CDR1 LGHNA, CDR2 YNFKEQ. The CDR3 here is CASSQAGTSGNNEQFF. CDR3 DNA: TGTGCCAGCAGCCAAGCTGGGACTAGCGGTAACAATGAGCAGTTCTTC.

The CDR3 protein is CAWSGGAVRAFF. The CDR3 nucleotides are TGTGCCTGGAGTGGGGGAGCGGTACGAGCTTTCTTT. J is TRBJ1-1 and V is TRBV30, with no clear D. The CDR3 loop spans 12 amino acids. Trimming took 1 base from V and 10 from J, leaving 13 bases between them. CDR1 is GTSNPN and CDR2 is SVGIG in the germline V gene (reference sequence).

The DNA of the CDR3 is TGTGCCACCCTATGGGGCAGCTATGGCTACACCTTC. It codes for CATLWGSYGYTF. The chain uses TRBV19 and TRBJ1-2; D is perhaps TRBD1 (5 bases). The length of the CDR3 is 12 residues. CDR1 is LNHDA and CDR2 is SQIVND in the germline V gene (reference sequence). Deletions cut 10 bases from V and 4 bases from J, with 13 bases between.

This chain links TRBV4-1 with TRBJ2-6; tentative D call: TRBD1 (6 bases). Trimming shortened V by 4 bases and J by 4 bases, and 14 bases separated the two germline ends. Germline CDR1 and CDR2: MGHRA and YSYEKL. CDR3 length equals 16 residues. CDR3 coding DNA: TGCGCCAGCAGCCTCGGCAGGGGAGACGGGGCCAACGTCCTGACTTTC. This gives the protein CASSLGRGDGANVLTF.

This chain uses TRBV27 with TRBJ2-1, with D possibly called TRBD1 or TRBD2 (5 bases each). Germline values: CDR1 MNHEY, CDR2 SMNVEV (reference sequence). This CDR3 spans 14 amino acids. The V end lost 11 bases, the J end lost 5 bases, and 19 bases lay between the germline ends. CDR3 DNA: TGTGCCGTTTCCGGGACCCCTGGCAACAATGAGCAGTTCTTC. Its translation: CAVSGTPGNNEQFF.

The genes are TRBV2 and TRBJ1-5, with D perhaps TRBD1 (6 bases). The CDR3 loop spans 12 amino acids. Between the trimmed V and J ends, which lost 3 bases and 6 bases, there was a span of 6 bases. CDR1 is SNHLY and CDR2 is FYNNEI in the germline V gene. CDR3 nucleotides: TGTGCCAGCAGTGACAGGGGTCAGCCCCAGCATTTT. Translated: CASSDRGQPQHF.

CDR3 nucleotides: TGTGCCAGCTCCTACGGTGCTAACTATGGCTACACCTTC. Translated, it gives CASSYGANYGYTF. The chain couples TRBV25-1 to TRBJ1-2; D is ambiguous. Germline V gene sequence: CDR1 MGHDK, CDR2 SYGVNS. This CDR3 region has 13 residues. V was cut by 8 bases and J by 0 bases, with 10 bases left in between.

The chain recombines TRBV15 with TRBJ1-2; D may be TRBD1 (5 bases). The CDR3 is 13 amino acids. V gave up 0 bases and J gave up 8 bases, with 10 bases separating them. Looked up from germline, CDR1 is LNHNV and CDR2 is YYDKDF (reference sequence). CDR3 coding DNA: TGTGCCACCAGCAGAGATCGACAGCACGGCTACACCTTC. Amino acids: CATSRDRQHGYTF.

The chain links TRBV19 to TRBJ2-1; no reliable D call. From germline, CDR1 is LNHDA and CDR2 SQIVND (reference sequence). The CDR3 totals 15 residues. Trimming removed 3 bases at V and 6 bases at J, with 15 bases between. CDR3 protein: CASSIGIRPGNEQFF. CDR3 bases: TGTGCCAGTAGTATTGGGATTCGGCCGGGCAATGAGCAGTTCTTC.

The rearrangement joins TRBV19 to TRBJ1-5; D remains unclear. CDR3 length equals 15 residues. The V gene's germline CDR1 is LNHDA and CDR2 SQIVND (reference sequence). The V end lost 3 bases, the J end lost 4 bases, and 13 bases lay between the germline ends. CDR3 DNA sequence: TGTGCCAGTAGTATTGGTCTGGTGGTGAATCAGCCCCAGCATTTT. This encodes CASSIGLVVNQPQHF.

The chain employs TRBV7-9 and TRBJ1-2; 7 bases fit TRBD1. V dropped 3 bases and J dropped 2; count of bases not matched to a gene: 9. CDR1 SEHNR and CDR2 FQNEAQ come from the germline V gene (reference sequence). CDR3 size: 16 residues. The CDR3 DNA sequence: TGTGCCAGCAGCTTCGGTCGGGGACAGCGGAACTATGGCTACACCTTC. Translation gives CASSFGRGQRNYGYTF.